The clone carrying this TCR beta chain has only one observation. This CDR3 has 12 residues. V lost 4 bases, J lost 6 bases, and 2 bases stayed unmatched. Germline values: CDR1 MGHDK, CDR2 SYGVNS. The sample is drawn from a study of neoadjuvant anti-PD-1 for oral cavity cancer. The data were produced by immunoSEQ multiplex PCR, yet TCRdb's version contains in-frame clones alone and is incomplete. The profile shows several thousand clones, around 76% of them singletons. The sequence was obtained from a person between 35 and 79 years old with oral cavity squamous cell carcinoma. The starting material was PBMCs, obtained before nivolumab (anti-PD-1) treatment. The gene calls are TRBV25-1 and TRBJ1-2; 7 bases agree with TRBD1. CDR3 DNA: TGTGCCAGCAGTGGGGACAGAGATGGCTACACCTTC. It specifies CASSGDRDGYTF.